These T cell receptor beta chains were read from a single sample in a study of blood T cells in healthy people across ages. TCRdb re-analysed the 5' RACE reads in MiXCR, keeping a single row per CDR3 protein. The table shows around 320,000 distinct CDR3 sequences, with 25% to 30% occurring only once. Sequencing was done on a sample of blood. The receptors stem from a woman in her 70s in good health. Both conserved end residues are part of each CDR3. The D gene is left open where the match is weak. Clone size is given for some rows only: seen once, a few or many times, or a class if the clone is expanded.

V gene	D gene	J gene	clone size	CDR3 protein	CDR3 DNA
TRBV5-5	TRBD1	TRBJ1-4	many	CASSLGTATNEKLFF	TGTGCCAGCAGCTTAGGGACAGCAACTAATGAAAAACTGTTTTTT
TRBV12-3/TRBV12-4	TRBD2	TRBJ2-1	NA	CASSLGSGSLPEQFF	TGTGCCAGCAGTTTAGGTAGCGGGAGCCTTCCTGAGCAGTTCTTC
TRBV13	NA	TRBJ2-5	many	CASSPGASAFNQETQYF	TGTGCCAGCAGTCCCGGGGCTAGCGCATTCAACCAAGAGACCCAGTACTTC
TRBV6-5	TRBD2	TRBJ2-4	NA	CASSPGTSGRDIQYF	TGTGCCAGCAGCCCCGGGACTAGCGGGAGGGACATTCAGTACTTC
TRBV27	TRBD2	TRBJ2-7	NA	CASRLAGEPYEQYF	TGTGCCAGCAGGCTAGCGGGGGAGCCATACGAGCAGTACTTC
TRBV10-3	TRBD1	TRBJ2-5	many	CAISDQGQGAGVSPQYF	TGTGCCATCAGTGACCAGGGACAGGGGGCAGGAGTAAGTCCCCAGTACTTC
TRBV5-1	TRBD2	TRBJ2-7	few	CASNGGRAGDLAAEQYF	TGCGCCAGCAATGGGGGTCGAGCGGGAGATCTGGCGGCCGAGCAGTACTTC
TRBV7-3	NA	TRBJ2-1	NA	CASSLELADVTGEQFF	TGTGCCAGCAGCTTAGAACTAGCCGACGTTACGGGTGAGCAGTTCTTC
TRBV29-1	NA	TRBJ2-7	many	CSVRGARNEQYF	TGCAGCGTTCGGGGGGCTCGGAACGAGCAGTACTTC
TRBV20-1	NA	TRBJ2-7	NA	CSAGEVGYEQYF	TGCAGTGCTGGAGAGGTGGGCTACGAGCAGTACTTC
TRBV20-1	TRBD1	TRBJ2-5	NA	CSAFGTAKTPQYF	TGCAGTGCCTTTGGGACAGCTAAGACTCCCCAGTACTTC
TRBV4-1	NA	TRBJ2-1	few	CASSQDTNRNEQFF	TGCGCCAGCAGCCAAGATACTAACCGCAATGAGCAGTTCTTC
TRBV5-5	TRBD1	TRBJ2-1	many	CASSPTGTAYNEQFF	TGTGCCAGCAGCCCCACCGGGACAGCTTACAATGAGCAGTTCTTC
TRBV5-1	TRBD2	TRBJ2-2	NA	CASHGTSGSGLAGELFF	TGCGCCAGCCATGGAACTAGCGGGAGTGGCTTAGCCGGGGAGCTGTTTTTT
TRBV6-1	NA	TRBJ2-2	few	CASSAGTLNTGELFF	TGTGCCAGCAGTGCCGGGACTTTGAACACCGGGGAGCTGTTTTTT
TRBV27	TRBD1	TRBJ2-7	NA	CASSYRGPNPYEQYF	TGTGCCAGCAGTTACAGGGGTCCTAACCCCTACGAGCAGTACTTC
TRBV11-3	TRBD2	TRBJ2-7	NA	CASSLEWGLAGLRNEQYF	TGTGCCAGCAGCTTAGAGTGGGGACTAGCGGGTCTACGGAACGAGCAGTACTTC
TRBV2	NA	TRBJ2-1	few	CASRDRDYNEQFF	TGTGCCAGCAGAGACCGGGACTACAATGAGCAGTTCTTC
TRBV12-3/TRBV12-4	NA	TRBJ1-5	many	CASREAGNQPQHF	TGTGCCAGCAGGGAGGCGGGCAATCAGCCCCAGCATTTT
TRBV16	NA	TRBJ1-3	few	CASSQSAGNTIYF	TGTGCCAGCAGCCAATCGGCAGGAAACACCATATATTTT
TRBV7-2	NA	TRBJ1-2	once	CASSLAITGSRVYGYTF	TGTGCCAGCAGCTTAGCCATTACAGGGAGTCGCGTCTATGGCTACACCTTC
TRBV5-1	NA	TRBJ1-5	few	CASSLDGTTGQPQHF	TGCGCCAGCAGCTTGGATGGGACAACCGGGCAGCCCCAGCATTTT
TRBV27	TRBD1	TRBJ2-7	NA	CASSHPRGTGLYEQYF	TGTGCCAGCAGTCACCCTAGGGGGACAGGTCTGTACGAGCAGTACTTC
TRBV12-3/TRBV12-4	NA	TRBJ1-2	few	CASSFEANYGYTF	TGTGCCAGCAGTTTCGAGGCTAACTATGGCTACACCTTC
TRBV7-6	TRBD2	TRBJ2-1	NA	CASSQGLAGLNEQFF	TGTGCCAGCAGCCAGGGACTAGCGGGGCTCAATGAGCAGTTCTTC
TRBV4-1	NA	TRBJ2-1	NA	CASSQELTGALSYNEQFF	TGCGCCAGCAGCCAAGAATTGACGGGAGCCCTTTCCTACAATGAGCAGTTCTTC
TRBV14	NA	TRBJ2-1	few	CASSQDSREIGEQFF	TGTGCCAGCAGCCAAGATTCTCGGGAGATAGGTGAGCAGTTCTTC
TRBV7-2	NA	TRBJ1-4	NA	CASSIDRTANEKLFF	TGTGCCAGCAGCATCGACAGGACCGCAAATGAAAAACTGTTTTTT
TRBV20-1	NA	TRBJ2-7	few	CSAPRTGLRGYEQYF	TGCAGTGCTCCTCGAACCGGCCTAAGGGGCTACGAGCAGTACTTC
TRBV20-1	NA	TRBJ1-1	NA	CSAPVGIRDTEAFF	TGCAGTGCTCCCGTCGGGATTAGGGACACTGAAGCTTTCTTT
TRBV7-3	TRBD1	TRBJ2-1	few	CASSYDRANEQFF	TGTGCCAGCAGCTATGACAGGGCTAATGAGCAGTTCTTC
TRBV28	TRBD1	TRBJ1-3	NA	CASSLGGRGPFGNTIYF	TGTGCCAGCAGTTTAGGTGGCAGGGGGCCCTTTGGAAACACCATATATTTT
TRBV10-2	NA	TRBJ2-5	NA	CASSDSGTKQETQYF	TGCGCCAGCAGTGACTCCGGGACGAAACAAGAGACCCAGTACTTC